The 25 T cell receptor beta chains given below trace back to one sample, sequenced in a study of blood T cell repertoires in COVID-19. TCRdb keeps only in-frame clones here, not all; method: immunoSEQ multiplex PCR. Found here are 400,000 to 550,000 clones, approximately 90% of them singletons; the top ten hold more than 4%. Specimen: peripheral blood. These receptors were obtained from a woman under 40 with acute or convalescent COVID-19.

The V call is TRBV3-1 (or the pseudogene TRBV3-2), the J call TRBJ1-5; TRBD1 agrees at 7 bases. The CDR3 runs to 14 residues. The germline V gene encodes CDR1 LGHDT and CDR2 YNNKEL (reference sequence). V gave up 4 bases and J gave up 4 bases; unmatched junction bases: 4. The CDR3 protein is CASSLHRGNQPQHF. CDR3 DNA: TGTGCCAGCAGCCTACACAGGGGAAATCAGCCCCAGCATTTT.

Here the CDR3 DNA reads TGTGCCAGCAGCGTCAGGGGGAGCAATCAGCCCCAGCATTTT. This sequence encodes CASSVRGSNQPQHF. The chain uses TRBV6-5 and TRBJ1-5; TRBD1 matches at 7 bases. J was trimmed by 1 base and V by 6 bases; bases with no gene match: 3. Per the germline V gene, CDR1 is MNHEY and CDR2 is SVGAGI. This CDR3 contains 14 residues.

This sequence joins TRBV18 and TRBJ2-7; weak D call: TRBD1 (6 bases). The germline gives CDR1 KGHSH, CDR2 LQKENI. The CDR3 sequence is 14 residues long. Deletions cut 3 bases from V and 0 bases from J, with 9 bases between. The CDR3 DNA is TGTGCCAGCTCACCTCAGGGGATCTCCTACGAGCAGTACTTC. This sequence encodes CASSPQGISYEQYF.

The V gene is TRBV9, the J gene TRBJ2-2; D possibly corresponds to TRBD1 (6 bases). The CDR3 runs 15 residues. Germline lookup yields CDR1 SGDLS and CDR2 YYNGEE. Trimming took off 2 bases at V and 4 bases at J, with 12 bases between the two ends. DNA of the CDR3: TGTGCCAGCAGCGTTCAGGGGCGAGGCACCGGGGAGCTGTTTTTT. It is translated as CASSVQGRGTGELFF.

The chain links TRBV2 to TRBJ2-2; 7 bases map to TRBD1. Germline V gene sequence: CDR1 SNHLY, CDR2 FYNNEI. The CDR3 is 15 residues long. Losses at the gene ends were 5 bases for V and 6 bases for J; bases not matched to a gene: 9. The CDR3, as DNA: TGTGCCAGCAGTTACGTGACAGGGAGCGCCGGGGAGCTGTTTTTT. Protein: CASSYVTGSAGELFF.

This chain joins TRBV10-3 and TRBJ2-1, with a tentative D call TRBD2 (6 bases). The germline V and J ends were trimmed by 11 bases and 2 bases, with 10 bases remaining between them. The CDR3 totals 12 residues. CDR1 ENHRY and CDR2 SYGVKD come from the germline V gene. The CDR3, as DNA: TGTGCCGGGGCGGGGACCTACAATGAGCAGTTCTTC. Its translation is CAGAGTYNEQFF.

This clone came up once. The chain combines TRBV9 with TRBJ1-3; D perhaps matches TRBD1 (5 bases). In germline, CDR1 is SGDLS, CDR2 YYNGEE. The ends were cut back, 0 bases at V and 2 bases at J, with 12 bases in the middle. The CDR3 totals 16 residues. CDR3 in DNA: TGTGCCAGCAGCGTAGAGGGCCCAGGGACTGGAAACACCATATATTTT. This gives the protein CASSVEGPGTGNTIYF.

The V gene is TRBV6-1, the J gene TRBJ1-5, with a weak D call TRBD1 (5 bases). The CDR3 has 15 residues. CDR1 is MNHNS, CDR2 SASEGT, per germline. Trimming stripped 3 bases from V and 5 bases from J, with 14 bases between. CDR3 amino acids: CASSDGVGGYQPQHF. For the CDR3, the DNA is TGTGCCAGCAGTGACGGGGTGGGGGGATATCAGCCCCAGCATTTT.

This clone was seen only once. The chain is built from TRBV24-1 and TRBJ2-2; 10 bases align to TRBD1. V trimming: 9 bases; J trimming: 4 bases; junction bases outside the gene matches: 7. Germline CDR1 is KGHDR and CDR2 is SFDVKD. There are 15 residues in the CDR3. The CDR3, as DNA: TGTGCCACCGGCCCGGGACAGGGGAGCACCGGGGAGCTGTTTTTT. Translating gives CATGPGQGSTGELFF.

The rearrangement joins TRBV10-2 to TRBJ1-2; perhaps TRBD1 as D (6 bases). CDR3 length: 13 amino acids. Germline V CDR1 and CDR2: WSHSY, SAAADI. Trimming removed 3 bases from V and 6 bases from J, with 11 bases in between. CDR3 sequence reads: CASSDHRDNGYTF. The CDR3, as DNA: TGCGCCAGCAGTGATCACAGGGACAATGGCTACACCTTC.

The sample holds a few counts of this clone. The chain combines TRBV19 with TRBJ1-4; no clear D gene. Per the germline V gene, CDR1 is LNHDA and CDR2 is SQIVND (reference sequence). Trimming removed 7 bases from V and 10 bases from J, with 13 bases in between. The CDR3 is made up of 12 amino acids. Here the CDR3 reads CASKEQRGKLFF. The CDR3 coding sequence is TGTGCCAGTAAAGAGCAGAGAGGAAAACTGTTTTTT.

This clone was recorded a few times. The CDR3 spells CASRQNRDNHYEQYF. CDR3 DNA: TGTGCCAGCAGGCAAAACCGGGACAACCACTACGAGCAGTACTTC. The chain combines TRBV2 with TRBJ2-7; D perhaps matches TRBD1 (6 bases). Germline-derived CDR1 and CDR2 are SNHLY and FYNNEI. The CDR3 has 15 residues. Trimming took 6 bases from V and 3 from J, leaving 18 bases between them.

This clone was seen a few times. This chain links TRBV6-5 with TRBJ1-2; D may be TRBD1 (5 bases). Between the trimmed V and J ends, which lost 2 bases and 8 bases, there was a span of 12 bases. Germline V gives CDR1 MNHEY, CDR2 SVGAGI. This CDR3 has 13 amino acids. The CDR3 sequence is CASSYGAGGGYTF. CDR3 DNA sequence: TGTGCCAGCAGTTACGGGGCCGGGGGAGGCTACACCTTC.

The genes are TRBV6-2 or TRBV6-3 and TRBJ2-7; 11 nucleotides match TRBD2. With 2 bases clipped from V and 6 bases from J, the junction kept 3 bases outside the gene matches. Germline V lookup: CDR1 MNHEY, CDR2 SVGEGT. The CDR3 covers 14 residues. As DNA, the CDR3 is TGTGCCAGCAGTTACCCGGGGACTAGCGGCGAGCAGTACTTC. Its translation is CASSYPGTSGEQYF.

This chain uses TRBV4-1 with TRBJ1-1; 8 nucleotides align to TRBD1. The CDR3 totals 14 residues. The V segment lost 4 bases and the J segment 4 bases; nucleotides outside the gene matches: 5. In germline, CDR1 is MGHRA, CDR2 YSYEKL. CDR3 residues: CASSPPDRGTEAFF. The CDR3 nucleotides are TGCGCCAGCAGCCCACCCGACAGGGGCACTGAAGCTTTCTTT.

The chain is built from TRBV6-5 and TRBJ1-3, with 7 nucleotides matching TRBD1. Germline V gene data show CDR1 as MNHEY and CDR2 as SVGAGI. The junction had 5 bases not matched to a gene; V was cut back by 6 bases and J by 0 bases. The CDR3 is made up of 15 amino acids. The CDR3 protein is CASRRGQLSGNTIYF. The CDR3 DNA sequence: TGTGCCAGCAGGCGGGGACAGCTCTCTGGAAACACCATATATTTT.

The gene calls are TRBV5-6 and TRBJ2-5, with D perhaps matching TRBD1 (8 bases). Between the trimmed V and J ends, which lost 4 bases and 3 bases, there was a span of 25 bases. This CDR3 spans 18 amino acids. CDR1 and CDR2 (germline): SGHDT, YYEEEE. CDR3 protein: CASSGLGTGHSEEETQYF. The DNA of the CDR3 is TGTGCCAGCAGCGGACTAGGGACAGGACATTCCGAGGAAGAGACCCAGTACTTC.

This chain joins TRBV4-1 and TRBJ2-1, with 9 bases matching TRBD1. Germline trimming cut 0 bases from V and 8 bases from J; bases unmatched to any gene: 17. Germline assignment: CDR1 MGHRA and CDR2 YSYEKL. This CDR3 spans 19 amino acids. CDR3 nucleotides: TGCGCCAGCAGCCAAGATCCTCCCACCGGGACAGGGAGGTTCGATGAGCAGTTCTTC. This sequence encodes CASSQDPPTGTGRFDEQFF.

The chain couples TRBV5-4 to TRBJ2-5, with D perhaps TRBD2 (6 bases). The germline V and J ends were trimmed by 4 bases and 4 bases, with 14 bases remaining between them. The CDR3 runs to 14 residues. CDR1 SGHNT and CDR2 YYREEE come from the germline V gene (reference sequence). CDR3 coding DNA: TGTGCCAGCAGCCCGGGGAGGTGGTCAGAGACCCAGTACTTC. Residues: CASSPGRWSETQYF.

For the CDR3, the DNA is TGTGCCAGCAGTTGGGAGCGGCAAGAGACCCAGTACTTC. Translating it yields CASSWERQETQYF. The V call is TRBV12-3 or TRBV12-4, the J call TRBJ2-5; TRBD2 might be the D (5 bases). This CDR3 has 13 residues. The V gene lost 4 bases and the J gene lost 2 bases, with 8 bases spanning the gap.

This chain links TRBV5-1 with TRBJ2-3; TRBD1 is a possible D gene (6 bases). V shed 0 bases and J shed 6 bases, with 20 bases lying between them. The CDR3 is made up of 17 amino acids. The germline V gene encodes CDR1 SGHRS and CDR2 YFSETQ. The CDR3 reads CASSLGFTNRVEDTQYF. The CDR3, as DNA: TGCGCCAGCAGCTTGGGGTTCACTAACAGGGTGGAGGATACGCAGTATTTT.

The CDR3 sequence: CASSYNRVSGNTIYF. The CDR3 DNA reads TGTGCCAGCAGTTACAACAGGGTCTCTGGAAACACCATATATTTT. The chain combines TRBV6-2 or TRBV6-3 with TRBJ1-3; D possibly corresponds to TRBD1 (6 bases). V gave up 2 bases and J gave up 0 bases, with 8 bases separating them. Germline V gene data show CDR1 as MNHEY and CDR2 as SVGEGT. The CDR3 spans 15 residues.

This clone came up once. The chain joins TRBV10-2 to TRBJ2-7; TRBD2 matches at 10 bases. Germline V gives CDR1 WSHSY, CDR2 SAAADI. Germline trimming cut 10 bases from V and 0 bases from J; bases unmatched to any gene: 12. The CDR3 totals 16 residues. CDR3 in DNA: TGCGCCACCTGGACTAGCGGCTCAGATAACTCCTACGAGCAGTACTTC. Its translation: CATWTSGSDNSYEQYF.

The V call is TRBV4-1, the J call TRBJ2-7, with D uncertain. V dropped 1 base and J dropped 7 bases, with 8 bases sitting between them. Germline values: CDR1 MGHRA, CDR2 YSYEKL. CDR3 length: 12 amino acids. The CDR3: CASSQGSGEQYF. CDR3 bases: TGCGCCAGCAGCCAAGGTTCAGGAGAGCAGTACTTC.

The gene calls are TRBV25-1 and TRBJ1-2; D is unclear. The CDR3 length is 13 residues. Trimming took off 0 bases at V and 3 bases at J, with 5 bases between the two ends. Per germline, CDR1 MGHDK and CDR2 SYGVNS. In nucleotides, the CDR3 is TGTGCCAGCAGTGAATACGCAGACTATGGCTACACCTTC. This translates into CASSEYADYGYTF.